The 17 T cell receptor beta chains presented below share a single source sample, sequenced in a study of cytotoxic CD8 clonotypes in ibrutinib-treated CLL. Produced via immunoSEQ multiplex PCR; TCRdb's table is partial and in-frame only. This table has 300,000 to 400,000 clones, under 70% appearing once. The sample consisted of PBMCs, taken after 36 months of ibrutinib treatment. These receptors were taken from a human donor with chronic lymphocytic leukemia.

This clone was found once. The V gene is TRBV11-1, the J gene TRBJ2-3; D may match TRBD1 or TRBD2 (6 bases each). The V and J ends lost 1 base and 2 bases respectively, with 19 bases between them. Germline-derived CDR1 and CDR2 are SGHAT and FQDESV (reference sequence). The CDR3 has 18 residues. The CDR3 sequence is CASSLDPFGRGLTDTQYF. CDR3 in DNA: TGTGCCAGCAGCTTAGACCCCTTTGGTCGGGGGCTCACAGATACGCAGTATTTT.

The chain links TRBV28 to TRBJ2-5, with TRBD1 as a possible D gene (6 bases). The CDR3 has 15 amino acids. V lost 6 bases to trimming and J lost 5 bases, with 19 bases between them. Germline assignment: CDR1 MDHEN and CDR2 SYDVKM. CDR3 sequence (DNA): TGTGCCAGCAGCCAAGTACAGGGTGTTGTTGAGACCCAGTACTTC. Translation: CASSQVQGVVETQYF.

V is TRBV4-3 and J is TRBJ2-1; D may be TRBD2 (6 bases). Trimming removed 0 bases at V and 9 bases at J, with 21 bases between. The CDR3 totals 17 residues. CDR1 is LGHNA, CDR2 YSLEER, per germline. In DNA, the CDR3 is TGCGCCAGCAGCCAAGATGCGGCGGAAGGACTACGCACTGAGCAGTTCTTC. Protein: CASSQDAAEGLRTEQFF.

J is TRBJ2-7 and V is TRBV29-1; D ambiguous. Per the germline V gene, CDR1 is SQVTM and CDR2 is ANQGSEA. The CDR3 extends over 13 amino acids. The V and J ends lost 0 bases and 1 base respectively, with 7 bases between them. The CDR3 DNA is TGCAGCGTTGAAGATCGTGGATCCTACGAGCAGTACTTC. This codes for CSVEDRGSYEQYF.

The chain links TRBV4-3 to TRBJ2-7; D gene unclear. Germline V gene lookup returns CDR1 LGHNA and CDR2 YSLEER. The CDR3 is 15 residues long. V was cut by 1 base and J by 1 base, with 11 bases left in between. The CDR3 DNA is TGCGCCAGCAGCCAAGCCCCCCAGGCTTCCTACGAGCAGTACTTC. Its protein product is CASSQAPQASYEQYF.

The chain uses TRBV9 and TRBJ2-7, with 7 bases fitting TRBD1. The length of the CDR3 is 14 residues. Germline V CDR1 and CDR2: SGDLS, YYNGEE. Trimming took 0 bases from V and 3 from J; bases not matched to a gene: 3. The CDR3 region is CASSVEDRYYEQYF. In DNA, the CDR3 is TGTGCCAGCAGCGTAGAGGACAGGTACTACGAGCAGTACTTC.

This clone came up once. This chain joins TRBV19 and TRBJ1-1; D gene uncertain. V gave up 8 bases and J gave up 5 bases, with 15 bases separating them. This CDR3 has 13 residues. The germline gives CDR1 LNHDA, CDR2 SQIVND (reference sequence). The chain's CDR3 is CASGPRTGTEAFF. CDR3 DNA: TGTGCCAGTGGCCCTAGGACGGGGACTGAAGCTTTCTTT.

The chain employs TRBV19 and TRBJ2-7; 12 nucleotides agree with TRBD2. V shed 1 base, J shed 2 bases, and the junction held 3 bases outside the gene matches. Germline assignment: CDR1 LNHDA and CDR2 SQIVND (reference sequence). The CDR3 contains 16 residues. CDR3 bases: TGTGCCAGTAGTATAGTTTGGACTAGCGGGACCTACGAGCAGTACTTC. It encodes CASSIVWTSGTYEQYF.

For the CDR3, the DNA is TGTGCCACCAGCAGAGAGAGACAGGGCGGTTCCCAGCCCCAGCATTTT. Translated: CATSRERQGGSQPQHF. The chain couples TRBV15 to TRBJ1-5; 7 bases fit TRBD1. V was clipped by 0 bases and J by 7 bases; unmatched bases: 9. The CDR3 has 16 amino acids. The V gene's germline CDR1 is LNHNV and CDR2 YYDKDF (reference sequence).

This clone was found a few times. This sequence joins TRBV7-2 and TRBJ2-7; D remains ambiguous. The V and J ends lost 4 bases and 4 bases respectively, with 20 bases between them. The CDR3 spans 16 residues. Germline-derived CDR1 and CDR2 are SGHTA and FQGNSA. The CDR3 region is CASSWVGPSPSYEQYF. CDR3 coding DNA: TGTGCCAGCAGCTGGGTCGGCCCCAGCCCTTCTTACGAGCAGTACTTC.

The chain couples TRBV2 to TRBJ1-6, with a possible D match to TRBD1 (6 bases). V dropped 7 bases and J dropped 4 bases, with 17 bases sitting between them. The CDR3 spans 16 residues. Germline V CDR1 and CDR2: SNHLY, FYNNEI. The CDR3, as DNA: TGTGCCAGCACCCTAGTCGGGACAACGTATAATTCACCCCTCCACTTT. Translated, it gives CASTLVGTTYNSPLHF.

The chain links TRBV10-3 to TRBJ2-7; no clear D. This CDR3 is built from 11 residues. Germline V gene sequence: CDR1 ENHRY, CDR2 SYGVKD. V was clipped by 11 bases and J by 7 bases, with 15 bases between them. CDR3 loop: CAPVGPGEQYF. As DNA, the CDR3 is TGTGCCCCGGTAGGGCCGGGTGAGCAGTACTTC.

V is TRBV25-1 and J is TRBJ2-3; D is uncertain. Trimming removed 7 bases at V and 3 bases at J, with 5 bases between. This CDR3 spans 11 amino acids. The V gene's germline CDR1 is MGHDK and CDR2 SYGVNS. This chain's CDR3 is CASTLTDTQYF. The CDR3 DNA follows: TGTGCCAGCACCCTAACAGATACGCAGTATTTT. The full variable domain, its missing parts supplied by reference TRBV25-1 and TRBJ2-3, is EADIYQTPRYLVIGTGKKITLECSQTMGHDKMYWYQQDPGMELHLIHYSYGVNSTEKGDLSSESTVSRIRTEHFPLTLESARPSHTSQYLCASTLTDTQYFGPGTRLTVL.

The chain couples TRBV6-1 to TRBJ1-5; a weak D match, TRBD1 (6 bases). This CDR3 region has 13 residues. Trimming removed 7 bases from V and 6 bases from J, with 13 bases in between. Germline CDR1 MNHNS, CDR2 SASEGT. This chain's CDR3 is CASMGGAGQPQHF. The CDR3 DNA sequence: TGTGCCAGCATGGGGGGGGCAGGTCAGCCCCAGCATTTT.

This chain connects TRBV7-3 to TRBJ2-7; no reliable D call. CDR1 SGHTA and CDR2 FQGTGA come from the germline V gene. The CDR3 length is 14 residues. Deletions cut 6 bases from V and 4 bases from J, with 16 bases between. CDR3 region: CASRLISLRYEQYF. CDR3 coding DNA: TGTGCCAGCAGACTAATTAGCCTTCGGTACGAGCAGTACTTC.

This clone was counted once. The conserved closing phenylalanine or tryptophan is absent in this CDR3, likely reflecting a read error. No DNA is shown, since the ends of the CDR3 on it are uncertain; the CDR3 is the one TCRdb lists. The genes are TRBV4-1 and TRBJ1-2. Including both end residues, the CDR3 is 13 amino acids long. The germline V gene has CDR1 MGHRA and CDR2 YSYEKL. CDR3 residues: CASSQDSASPNYV.

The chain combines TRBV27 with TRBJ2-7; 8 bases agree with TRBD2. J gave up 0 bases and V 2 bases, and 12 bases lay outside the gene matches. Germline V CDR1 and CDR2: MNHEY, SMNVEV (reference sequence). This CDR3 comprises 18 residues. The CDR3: CASSLKGSGAGGSYEQYF. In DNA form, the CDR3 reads TGTGCCAGCAGTTTAAAAGGAAGTGGGGCGGGAGGCTCCTACGAGCAGTACTTC.